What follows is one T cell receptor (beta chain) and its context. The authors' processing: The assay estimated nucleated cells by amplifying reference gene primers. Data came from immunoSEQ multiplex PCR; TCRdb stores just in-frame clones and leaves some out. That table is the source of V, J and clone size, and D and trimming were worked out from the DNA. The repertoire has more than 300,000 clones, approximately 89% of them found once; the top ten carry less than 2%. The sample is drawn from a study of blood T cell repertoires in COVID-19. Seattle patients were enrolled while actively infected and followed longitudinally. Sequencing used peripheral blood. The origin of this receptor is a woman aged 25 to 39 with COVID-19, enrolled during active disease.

The CDR3 sequence: CASSLRTGGCGQYV. The DNA of the CDR3 is TGTGCCAGCAGTTTGAGGACAGGGGGGTGCGGGCAGTACGTC. V and J are TRBV28 and TRBJ2-7; 10 nucleotides agree with TRBD1. Trimming took 3 bases from V and 9 from J; bases not matched to a gene: 8. Germline V gene sequence: CDR1 MDHEN, CDR2 SYDVKM. The CDR3 spans 14 residues.